The rows below give T cell receptor beta chains drawn from one sample of a study of CD8+ T cells in alopecia areata. Assay used: immunoSEQ multiplex PCR; TCRdb lists only in-frame clones, some missing. This sample has over 90,000 clones, with 85% to 90% found just once. Here the sequenced sample was CD8+ T cells sorted from blood, taken around week 34, from a patient treated with tofacitinib. All receptors derive from a human donor with alopecia areata. Each CDR3 is given with its conserved first and last residue. The D gene is left open where the match is weak. Not all rows give a size; the values are once, few, many and, for expanded clones, a class.

V: TRBV19
J: TRBJ1-5
D: NA
size: NA
DNA: TGTGCCAGTAGTAAGGTCAGGGAGCGGCGGCAGCCCCAGCATTTT
CDR3: CASSKVRERRQPQHF

V: TRBV7-9
J: TRBJ2-1
D: TRBD1
size: NA
DNA: TGTGCCAGCAGCGGGGACAGCAGCTCCTACAATGAGCAGTTCTTC
CDR3: CASSGDSSSYNEQFF

V: TRBV9
J: TRBJ2-2
D: TRBD2
size: once
DNA: TGTGCCATCGAGAGCTGGGGGAGCGGGAGGGACACCGGGGAGCTGTTTTTT
CDR3: CAIESWGSGRDTGELFF

V: TRBV27
J: TRBJ1-1
D: NA
size: NA
DNA: TGTGCCAGCCGCCCCGGGACGGTGAACACTGAAGCTTTCTTT
CDR3: CASRPGTVNTEAFF

V: TRBV2
J: TRBJ2-3
D: TRBD1
size: NA
DNA: TGTGCCAGCAGTGGGACAGGGGACATCACAGATACGCAGTATTTT
CDR3: CASSGTGDITDTQYF

V: TRBV7-9
J: TRBJ2-5
D: NA
size: NA
DNA: TGTGCCAGCAGCTTAGTAGGGTACCAAGAGACCCAGTACTTC
CDR3: CASSLVGYQETQYF

V: TRBV7-9
J: TRBJ2-1
D: TRBD1
size: NA
DNA: TGTGCCAGCAGCCAGATGGGACAGGGTGCCTACAATGAGCAGTTCTTC
CDR3: CASSQMGQGAYNEQFF

V: TRBV7-9
J: TRBJ2-7
D: TRBD1
size: NA
DNA: TGTGCCAGTAGCGGATTCGGACAGGGGAAGATCGGCGAGCAGTACTTC
CDR3: CASSGFGQGKIGEQYF

V: TRBV6-1
J: TRBJ2-7
D: TRBD2
size: NA
DNA: TGTGCCAGCAGTGAAAAACGCGCCTTAGCGGGGGCTTACGAGCAGTACTTC
CDR3: CASSEKRALAGAYEQYF

V: TRBV19
J: TRBJ1-1
D: NA
size: NA
DNA: TGTGCCAGTAACGAAGCAGGACACCCGAACACTGAAGCTTTCTTT
CDR3: CASNEAGHPNTEAFF

V: TRBV6-1
J: TRBJ1-2
D: TRBD1
size: NA
DNA: TGTGCCAGCAGTGAATGGGGGACAGGGGGGCTCGGCTACACCTTC
CDR3: CASSEWGTGGLGYTF

V: TRBV29-1
J: TRBJ1-5
D: NA
size: NA
DNA: TGCAGCGCAAGACGGGACAATCAGCCCCAGCATTTT
CDR3: CSARRDNQPQHF

V: TRBV27
J: TRBJ1-2
D: NA
size: NA
DNA: TGTGCCAGCAGCCTGACAGTCAACTATGGCTACACCTTC
CDR3: CASSLTVNYGYTF

V: TRBV29-1
J: TRBJ2-7
D: TRBD2
size: few
DNA: TGCAGCGTGGATAGCGGGCCCCTGGGCTCCTACGAGCAGTACTTC
CDR3: CSVDSGPLGSYEQYF

V: TRBV29-1
J: TRBJ2-3
D: NA
size: NA
DNA: TGCAGCGTAGCACAGGTCGGGGATCACACAGATACGCAGTATTTT
CDR3: CSVAQVGDHTDTQYF

V: TRBV7-9
J: TRBJ2-4
D: NA
size: NA
DNA: TGTGCCAGCAGCTCTACACCGACCAAAAACATTCAGTACTTC
CDR3: CASSSTPTKNIQYF

V: TRBV30
J: TRBJ1-1
D: NA
size: NA
DNA: TGTGCCTGGAGTGTATTGGGTAACACTGAAGCTTTCTTT
CDR3: CAWSVLGNTEAFF

V: TRBV21-1
J: TRBJ2-1
D: NA
size: NA
DNA: TGTGCCAGCAGATTCAGGGGTTCGAGCTCCTACAATGAGCAGTTCTTC
CDR3: CASRFRGSSSYNEQFF

V: TRBV30
J: TRBJ2-7
D: NA
size: NA
DNA: TGTGCCTGGAGTGCGAACAGCTACGAGCAGTACTTC
CDR3: CAWSANSYEQYF

V: TRBV4-1
J: TRBJ2-7
D: NA
size: NA
DNA: TGCGCCAGCAGCCGGGACGCCGGGGACGACGAGCAGTACTTC
CDR3: CASSRDAGDDEQYF

V: TRBV6-1
J: TRBJ2-7
D: TRBD1
size: NA
DNA: TGTGCCAGCAAGGACGGACAGGGGCTCTACGAGCAGTACTTC
CDR3: CASKDGQGLYEQYF

V: TRBV6-5
J: TRBJ1-1
D: NA
size: NA
DNA: TGTGCCAGCAGTGCCCCGGACTTACGCACTGAAGCTTTCTTT
CDR3: CASSAPDLRTEAFF

V: TRBV9
J: TRBJ2-1
D: TRBD2
size: NA
DNA: TGTGCCAGCACCCCTAGCGGGGATTACAATGAGCAGTTCTTC
CDR3: CASTPSGDYNEQFF